A selection of T cell receptor beta chains follows, all from one sample in a study of CD8 T cells in Susac syndrome. Each CDR3 protein is one row after TCRdb ran MiXCR on the immunoSEQ multiplex PCR reads. The profile shows around 95,000 distinct CDR3 sequences, 95% of them singletons. Sequencing was performed on CD8+ T cells from PBMCs. These receptors were taken from a human donor with Susac syndrome. Both conserved end residues are trimmed from each CDR3. The D gene is left open where the match is weak.

v_gene,d_gene,j_gene,CDR3aa
TRBV29-1,TRBD1,TRBJ2-7,SVKTGGPYEQY
TRBV10-3,.,TRBJ1-6,AIRQGNESPLH
TRBV5-1,.,TRBJ1-1,ASSLDGGEAF
TRBV9,.,TRBJ1-1,ASSEPMEGPMGTTEAF
TRBV7-9,.,TRBJ1-1,ASSPGREAF
TRBV9,.,TRBJ2-3,ASSVEDSFTDTQY
TRBV29-1,.,TRBJ1-1,SVPRGKRTEAF
TRBV20-1,.,TRBJ2-7,SASGGAYEQY
TRBV6-5,.,TRBJ1-6,ASSPTPTHSPLH
TRBV19,TRBD2,TRBJ2-5,ASSTSGFPVETQY
TRBV29-1,.,TRBJ2-1,SVERANPSNEQF
TRBV9,.,TRBJ1-2,ASSVGGDTRGYT
TRBV29-1,.,TRBJ1-2,SVEIQVPNYGYT
TRBV29-1,TRBD1,TRBJ1-6,SVGDRGNSPLH
TRBV29-1,TRBD2,TRBJ2-3,SVEYSGGNTQY
TRBV9,TRBD1,TRBJ1-1,ASSAGGMTEAF
TRBV15,.,TRBJ2-4,ATSRDDGRANIQY
TRBV2,.,TRBJ2-1,ASRRGPSGDNEQF
TRBV4-1,.,TRBJ2-3,ASSHLGGRVDTQY
TRBV19,.,TRBJ1-5,ASRNPRNNLAPQH
TRBV28,.,TRBJ1-5,ASIIGGEHQPQH
TRBV29-1,.,TRBJ1-1,SVSNLNTEAF
TRBV6-6,.,TRBJ1-1,ASSPATEAF
TRBV7-9,TRBD1,TRBJ2-7,ASSGSGTGLLQY
TRBV12-3/TRBV12-4,.,TRBJ1-5,ASSLVSDQPQH
TRBV12-3/TRBV12-4,TRBD2,TRBJ2-1,ASSFGGAGNEQF
TRBV7-2,.,TRBJ1-1,ASSLVSLNTEAF
TRBV29-1,TRBD1,TRBJ1-2,SVLTGVYGYT
TRBV20-1,TRBD1,TRBJ2-5,SAEWGQGQETQY
TRBV7-3,.,TRBJ2-7,ASSLGLRGDEQY
TRBV12-3/TRBV12-4,.,TRBJ1-5,ASSPPVRDQPQH
TRBV12-3/TRBV12-4,.,TRBJ1-5,ASSAPGNQPQH
TRBV6-5,.,TRBJ1-5,ASSYEVDSPQH
TRBV20-1,TRBD1,TRBJ2-3,SAQTGSGTDTQY
TRBV28,TRBD2,TRBJ2-3,ASSPGKGSGLTDTQY
TRBV5-4,.,TRBJ1-1,ASSPGRENTEAF
TRBV29-1,.,TRBJ1-2,SVESRTYGYT
TRBV29-1,.,TRBJ1-2,SVESLPYGYT
TRBV9,TRBD2,TRBJ2-2,ASSAGLDPTGELF
TRBV18,.,TRBJ2-5,ASSPPQPQETQY
TRBV29-1,TRBD1,TRBJ2-3,SVDRDRVEDTQY
TRBV19,.,TRBJ1-1,ASSNRGATEAF
TRBV20-1,TRBD2,TRBJ2-3,SAPVLLAGGGDTQY
TRBV29-1,.,TRBJ1-1,SVEGLNTEAF
TRBV4-1,TRBD2,TRBJ2-3,ASSQDPAGGSIFTQY
TRBV12-3/TRBV12-4,.,TRBJ2-7,ASSPDGFEQY
TRBV2,.,TRBJ1-5,ASSVLTNSNQPQH
TRBV9,.,TRBJ2-1,ASSGSPVGLGRNEQF
TRBV27,.,TRBJ1-5,ASSQGRGQPQH
TRBV29-1,TRBD1,TRBJ1-1,SVAIRTGAGEAF
TRBV6-5,TRBD1,TRBJ2-4,ASSSPGQGKNIQY
TRBV12-3/TRBV12-4,TRBD2,TRBJ2-3,ASSSSGIGVGDTQY
TRBV9,.,TRBJ2-3,ASSADPPDTQY
TRBV5-1,TRBD1,TRBJ2-7,ASSLRTGPYEQY